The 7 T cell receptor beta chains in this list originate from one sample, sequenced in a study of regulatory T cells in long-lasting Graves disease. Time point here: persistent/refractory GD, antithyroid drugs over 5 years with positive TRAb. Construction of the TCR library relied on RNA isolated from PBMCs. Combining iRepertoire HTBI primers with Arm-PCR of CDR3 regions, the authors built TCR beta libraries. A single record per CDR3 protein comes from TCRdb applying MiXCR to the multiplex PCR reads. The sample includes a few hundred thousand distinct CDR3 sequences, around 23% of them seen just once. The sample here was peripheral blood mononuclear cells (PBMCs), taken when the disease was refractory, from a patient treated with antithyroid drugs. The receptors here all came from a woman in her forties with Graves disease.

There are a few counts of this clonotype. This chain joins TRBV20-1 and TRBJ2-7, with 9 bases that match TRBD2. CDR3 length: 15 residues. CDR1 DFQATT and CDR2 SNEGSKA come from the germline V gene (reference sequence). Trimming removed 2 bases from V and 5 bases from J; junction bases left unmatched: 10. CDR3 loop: CSARRLAGAFHEQYF. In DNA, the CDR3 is TGCAGTGCTAGACGATTAGCGGGAGCCTTCCACGAGCAGTACTTC.

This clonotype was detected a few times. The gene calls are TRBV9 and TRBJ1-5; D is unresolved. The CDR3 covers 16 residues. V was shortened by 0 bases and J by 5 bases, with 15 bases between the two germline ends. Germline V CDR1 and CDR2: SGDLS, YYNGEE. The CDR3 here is CASSVGVGSTDQPQHF. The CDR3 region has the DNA TGTGCCAGCAGCGTAGGAGTAGGGTCGACGGATCAGCCCCAGCATTTT.

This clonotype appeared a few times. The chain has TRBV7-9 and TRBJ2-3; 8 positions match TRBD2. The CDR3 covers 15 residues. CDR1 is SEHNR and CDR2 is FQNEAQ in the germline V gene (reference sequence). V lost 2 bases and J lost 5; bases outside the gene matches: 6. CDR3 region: CASSLRLAGGDTQYF. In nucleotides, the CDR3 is TGTGCCAGCAGCTTACGGCTAGCGGGCGGAGATACGCAGTATTTT.

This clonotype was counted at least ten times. The DNA of the CDR3 is TGTGCCAGCAGTTTATACGGGGGCGCAAACACTGAAGCTTTCTTT. Its translation is CASSLYGGANTEAFF. The chain is built from TRBV27 and TRBJ1-1, with D possibly matching TRBD1 (6 bases). V dropped 1 base and J dropped 2 bases, with 11 bases sitting between them. Germline CDR1 and CDR2: MNHEY and SMNVEV (reference sequence). The CDR3 runs 15 residues.

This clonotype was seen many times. In nucleotides, the CDR3 is TGTGCCAGCAGTCCCGCGTGGGAGGACTACACAGATACGCAGTATTTT. This encodes CASSPAWEDYTDTQYF. The V gene is TRBV28, the J gene TRBJ2-3; D may be TRBD2 (6 bases). V was cut by 5 bases and J by 2 bases, with 17 bases left in between. Germline CDR1 MDHEN, CDR2 SYDVKM. The CDR3 consists of 16 residues.

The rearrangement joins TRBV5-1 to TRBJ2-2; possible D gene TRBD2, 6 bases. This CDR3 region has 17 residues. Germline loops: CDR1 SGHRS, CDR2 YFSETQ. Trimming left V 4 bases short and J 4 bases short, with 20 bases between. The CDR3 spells CASSPGVRGMSTGELFF. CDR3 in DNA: TGCGCCAGCAGCCCGGGCGTACGGGGGATGAGCACCGGGGAGCTGTTTTTT.

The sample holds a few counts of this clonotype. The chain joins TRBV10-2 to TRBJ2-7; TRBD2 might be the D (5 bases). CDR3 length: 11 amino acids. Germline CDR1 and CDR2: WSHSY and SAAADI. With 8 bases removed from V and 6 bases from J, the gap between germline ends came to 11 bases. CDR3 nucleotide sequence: TGCGCCAGCGGATCTAGCATCGAGCAGTACTTC. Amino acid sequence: CASGSSIEQYF.